Listed below are T cell receptor beta chains from one sample, sequenced in a study of blood T cell repertoires in COVID-19. The table came from immunoSEQ multiplex PCR; TCRdb's copy has only in-frame clones and leaves some out. The data hold roughly 81,000 clones, with around 91% observed a single time. Input material: peripheral blood. The receptors shown here come from a man aged 70 or older with active or convalescent COVID-19. CDR3s include the opening cysteine and the closing phenylalanine or tryptophan. The order of the fields is D gene, J gene, V gene, clone size, CDR3 protein, CDR3 DNA. D genes are given only for firm matches. Rows may omit the clone size; those that give it use once, few, many or a size class.

TRBD1	TRBJ1-2	TRBV5-6	NA	CASSPGTGNYGYTF	TGTGCCAGCAGCCCCGGGACAGGGAACTATGGCTACACCTTC
NA	TRBJ1-4	TRBV7-2	NA	CASSLALQNNEKLFF	TGTGCCAGCAGCTTAGCGCTACAGAATAATGAAAAACTGTTTTTT
NA	TRBJ1-2	TRBV29-1	NA	CSVRQSYGYTF	TGCAGCGTCAGACAGTCCTATGGCTACACCTTC
NA	TRBJ1-2	TRBV27	NA	CASSLSGSHGYTF	TGTGCCAGCAGTTTATCAGGGAGCCATGGCTACACCTTC
TRBD1	TRBJ1-5	TRBV3-1/TRBV3-2	NA	CASSPHRGNGNQPQHF	TGTGCCAGCAGCCCCCACAGGGGAAACGGCAATCAGCCCCAGCATTTT
NA	TRBJ1-1	TRBV23-1	NA	CASSHLEGPEAFF	TGCGCCAGCAGTCACCTCGAGGGTCCTGAAGCTTTCTTT
NA	TRBJ1-6	TRBV19	NA	CASSIFLSSYNSPLHF	TGTGCCAGTAGTATATTCCTAAGCTCCTATAATTCACCCCTCCACTTT
NA	TRBJ1-2	TRBV30	NA	CAWSVQASLGGYTF	TGTGCCTGGAGTGTACAGGCTTCTCTGGGTGGCTACACCTTC
NA	TRBJ2-7	TRBV7-6	NA	CASSLAVEGMIYEQYF	TGTGCCAGCAGCTTAGCGGTGGAGGGAATGATCTACGAGCAGTACTTC
TRBD1	TRBJ1-4	TRBV7-9	NA	CASSIQGASEKLFF	TGTGCCAGCAGTATACAGGGGGCCAGTGAAAAACTGTTTTTT
TRBD1	TRBJ1-2	TRBV10-3	NA	CAIGDSYGYTF	TGTGCCATCGGGGACAGCTATGGCTACACCTTC
TRBD1	TRBJ2-2	TRBV4-3	once	CASSQDYRGTGELFF	TGCGCCAGCAGCCAAGATTACAGGGGCACCGGGGAGCTGTTTTTT
NA	TRBJ1-5	TRBV27	NA	CASSNRGFNQPQHF	TGTGCCAGCAGCAACCGGGGTTTCAATCAGCCCCAGCATTTT
TRBD2	TRBJ2-3	TRBV19	NA	CASSIWASGGATDTQYF	TGTGCCAGTAGTATATGGGCTAGCGGGGGGGCGACAGATACGCAGTATTTT
TRBD1	TRBJ2-7	TRBV28	NA	CASSSWGGTGGYEQYF	TGTGCCAGCAGTTCATGGGGCGGGACAGGGGGATACGAGCAGTACTTC
NA	TRBJ1-5	TRBV11-2	NA	CASSRGSNQPQHF	TGTGCCAGCAGCCGGGGGAGCAATCAGCCCCAGCATTTT
NA	TRBJ1-3	TRBV4-3	once	CASSQDHQVGGTIYF	TGCGCCAGCAGCCAAGATCATCAAGTGGGAGGCACCATATATTTT
TRBD2	TRBJ2-6	TRBV2	NA	CASSGEGRANVLTF	TGTGCCAGCAGTGGGGAGGGGAGGGCCAACGTCCTGACTTTC
TRBD1	TRBJ1-4	TRBV18	NA	CASSPLSFGTGLGEKLFF	TGTGCCAGCTCACCACTCTCGTTTGGGACAGGGCTAGGTGAAAAACTGTTTTTT
NA	TRBJ2-7	TRBV5-1	NA	CASSLWDTPAYEQYF	TGCGCCAGCAGCTTGTGGGACACCCCTGCCTACGAGCAGTACTTC
NA	TRBJ2-5	TRBV5-1	NA	CASSLMGRETQYF	TGCGCCAGCAGCTTGATGGGGCGGGAGACCCAGTACTTC
TRBD2	TRBJ2-5	TRBV19	NA	CASRRASGGAETQYF	TGTGCCAGTAGGAGGGCCAGCGGGGGGGCCGAGACCCAGTACTTC
NA	TRBJ2-5	TRBV3-1/TRBV3-2	NA	CASSPGSGQETQYF	TGTGCCAGCAGCCCCGGTTCAGGGCAAGAGACCCAGTACTTC
TRBD1	TRBJ1-4	TRBV7-9	once	CASSYGQGDEKLFF	TGTGCCAGCAGCTATGGACAGGGTGATGAAAAACTGTTTTTT
TRBD1	TRBJ1-2	TRBV9	NA	CASSSLGTANYGYTF	TGTGCCAGCAGTTCTTTGGGGACAGCCAACTATGGCTACACCTTC
TRBD2	TRBJ2-3	TRBV29-1	NA	CSVPRGSGGAATQYF	TGCAGCGTTCCGCGAGGGAGCGGGGGGGCGGCTACGCAGTATTTT
NA	TRBJ1-2	TRBV25-1	NA	CASSEGGGYGYTF	TGTGCCAGCAGTGAGGGGGGAGGGTATGGCTACACCTTC
TRBD1	TRBJ2-1	TRBV5-1	NA	CASSLEGGRYNEQFF	TGCGCCAGCAGCTTGGAAGGGGGCCGCTACAATGAGCAGTTCTTC
TRBD1	TRBJ2-2	TRBV27	NA	CASSLTGAGELFF	TGTGCCAGCTCCCTGACAGGGGCCGGGGAGCTGTTTTTT
TRBD1	TRBJ2-3	TRBV7-8	NA	CASKDRGPADTQYF	TGTGCCAGCAAGGACAGGGGTCCGGCAGATACGCAGTATTTT
NA	TRBJ1-2	TRBV2	NA	CASSENLWGDYTF	TGTGCCAGCAGTGAAAATTTATGGGGGGACTACACCTTC
NA	TRBJ2-5	TRBV5-6	NA	CASSLEEGAPTQYF	TGTGCCAGCAGCTTGGAGGAGGGAGCGCCAACCCAGTACTTC
TRBD1	TRBJ2-5	TRBV7-2	NA	CASSLGRQGLHQETQYF	TGTGCCAGCAGCTTAGGACGACAGGGGTTGCACCAAGAGACCCAGTACTTC
TRBD1	TRBJ1-4	TRBV29-1	NA	CSVGEGASNEKLFF	TGCAGCGTTGGAGAGGGGGCAAGTAATGAAAAACTGTTTTTT
NA	TRBJ1-2	TRBV2	NA	CASSESGQGSGYTF	TGTGCCAGCAGTGAAAGTGGGCAGGGTAGCGGCTACACCTTC
NA	TRBJ2-1	TRBV25-1	NA	CASSEPGVDYNEQFF	TGTGCCAGCAGTGAACCGGGGGTGGATTACAATGAGCAGTTCTTC
NA	TRBJ1-5	TRBV7-6	NA	CASSTHEGGGDQPQHF	TGTGCCAGCAGCACGCACGAGGGAGGTGGGGATCAGCCCCAGCATTTT
NA	TRBJ1-4	TRBV5-1	NA	CASSLSAATNEKLFF	TGCGCCAGCAGCTTGTCTGCAGCAACTAATGAAAAACTGTTTTTT
NA	TRBJ2-5	TRBV6-5	few	CASSPGAAETQYF	TGTGCCAGCAGTCCAGGGGCCGCAGAGACCCAGTACTTC
NA	TRBJ1-3	TRBV18	NA	CASSPGMRNIGNTIYF	TGTGCCAGCTCACCAGGTATGCGGAACATTGGAAACACCATATATTTT
NA	TRBJ2-7	TRBV28	NA	CASTPVALRQTGQYF	TGTGCCAGCACCCCGGTCGCCCTTAGGCAGACAGGGCAGTACTTC
TRBD1	TRBJ2-7	TRBV6-1	NA	CASSVRDSTVEQYF	TGTGCCAGCAGTGTTCGGGACAGTACGGTCGAGCAGTACTTC
TRBD1	TRBJ1-2	TRBV18	NA	CASSPLDRGRNYGYTF	TGTGCCAGCTCACCACTAGACAGGGGGAGAAACTATGGCTACACCTTC
TRBD2	TRBJ2-3	TRBV9	NA	CASSERGGTDTQYF	TGTGCCAGCAGCGAACGGGGGGGCACAGATACGCAGTATTTT
NA	TRBJ1-4	TRBV7-2	NA	CASSRGDPNEKLFF	TGTGCCAGCAGCCGGGGTGACCCCAATGAAAAACTGTTTTTT
NA	TRBJ2-1	TRBV2	NA	CASGVGGEQFF	TGTGCCAGCGGGGTGGGAGGTGAGCAGTTCTTC
NA	TRBJ1-1	TRBV27	NA	CASSFARNTEAFF	TGTGCCAGCAGTTTTGCCAGGAACACTGAAGCTTTCTTT
TRBD2	TRBJ2-3	TRBV5-4	NA	CASSLGTSGGLGTDTQYF	TGTGCCAGCAGCTTGGGGACTAGCGGGGGTCTGGGCACAGATACGCAGTATTTT
NA	TRBJ1-1	TRBV6-5	NA	CASSYSENRGAFF	TGTGCCAGCAGTTACTCGGAGAACCGAGGGGCTTTCTTT
TRBD1	TRBJ1-1	TRBV11-2	few	CASSPRQGTEAFF	TGTGCCAGCAGCCCGAGACAGGGCACTGAAGCTTTCTTT
NA	TRBJ2-1	TRBV19	NA	CASSIAAGEVDEQFF	TGTGCCAGTAGTATAGCGGCAGGTGAAGTCGATGAGCAGTTCTTC
NA	TRBJ2-3	TRBV29-1	NA	CSIDRTDTQYF	TGCAGTATAGATCGCACAGATACGCAGTATTTT
TRBD1	TRBJ2-1	TRBV4-2	NA	CASSQGTGKRDEQFF	TGTGCCAGCAGCCAAGGGACAGGGAAGAGGGATGAGCAGTTCTTC
NA	TRBJ1-4	TRBV2	NA	CASSLNRATNEKLFF	TGTGCCAGCAGTCTAAACAGGGCAACTAATGAAAAACTGTTTTTT
TRBD1	TRBJ1-1	TRBV7-2	NA	CASNNRGLGTEAFF	TGTGCCAGCAACAACAGGGGTCTGGGCACTGAAGCTTTCTTT
NA	TRBJ1-4	TRBV7-2	NA	CASSSGTSATNEKLFF	TGTGCCAGCAGCTCCGGGACTTCTGCAACTAATGAAAAACTGTTTTTT